This T cell receptor (beta chain) was documented in a study of blood T cell repertoires in COVID-19. Looking at the study overall: PBMCs, B-cell-depleted T cells, or T cells were the source of the cDNA or gDNA that made up the material.

Researchers sorted participants into cohorts using their self-reported clinical history. Libraries were prepared by immunoSEQ multiplex PCR; TCRdb keeps only in-frame clonotypes and omits some of them. This table holds 150,000 to 200,000 clones, approximately 82% found once. The receptor was isolated from a man aged 55-75 years who had recovered from COVID-19. Material: PBMCs or T cells enriched from blood (not recorded which).

Written as DNA, the CDR3 is TGTGCCAGCAGTGAAACTGTCGGACTCAGTATTAATGAGCAGTTCTTC. Translation: CASSETVGLSINEQFF. The gene calls are TRBV6-1 and TRBJ2-1; D is possibly TRBD2 (5 bases). V was trimmed by 2 bases and J by 7 bases, leaving 18 bases between them. This CDR3 spans 16 amino acids. The germline V gene encodes CDR1 MNHNS and CDR2 SASEGT.